A selection of T cell receptor beta chains follows, all from one sample in a study of blood T cell repertoires in COVID-19. Produced via immunoSEQ multiplex PCR; TCRdb's table is partial and in-frame only. Of some 64,000 clones detected, around nine tenths appear once; the ten largest clones hold roughly 3.9%. The sequenced material came from peripheral blood. These receptors originate from a man aged 65-85 years with acute or convalescent COVID-19. The CDR3 runs from the conserved cysteine through the conserved F or W. A D gene is named only where the DNA matches it firmly. Part of the rows lack a size; the others show once, few, many or a class for expanded clones.

clone_size j_call v_call d_call cdr3_aa cdr3_nt
NA TRBJ1-3 TRBV30 TRBD1 CAWSADRGPGNTIYF TGTGCCTGGAGTGCTGACAGGGGTCCTGGAAACACCATATATTTT
once TRBJ1-2 TRBV27 NA CASSFQVQGGYTF TGTGCCAGCAGTTTTCAAGTACAGGGTGGCTACACCTTC
NA TRBJ1-3 TRBV6-2/TRBV6-3 NA CASSRQGTGNTIYF TGTGCCAGCAGTCGTCAGGGGACTGGAAACACCATATATTTT
NA TRBJ2-1 TRBV2 TRBD2 CASGRGGYNEQFF TGTGCCAGCGGTCGGGGGGGTTACAATGAGCAGTTCTTC
NA TRBJ1-5 TRBV6-5 TRBD1 CASSFRGDQPQHF TGTGCCAGCAGTTTCAGGGGGGATCAGCCCCAGCATTTT
NA TRBJ2-7 TRBV7-8 TRBD2 CASSPGLAGLLGEQYF TGTGCCAGCAGCCCGGGACTAGCGGGCCTTCTGGGGGAGCAGTACTTC
NA TRBJ2-7 TRBV27 TRBD2 CASSLGTSGAPSYEQYF TGTGCCAGCAGTTTGGGGACTAGCGGGGCCCCCTCCTACGAGCAGTACTTC
NA TRBJ1-2 TRBV2 TRBD1 CASRRTGTNYGYTF TGTGCCAGCAGGCGGACAGGGACAAACTATGGCTACACCTTC
few TRBJ1-1 TRBV5-8 TRBD1 CASLGGMNTEAFF TGTGCCAGCCTAGGGGGCATGAACACTGAAGCTTTCTTT
NA TRBJ1-1 TRBV7-3 NA CASSLRPQSEAFF TGTGCCAGCAGCTTAAGGCCTCAGTCTGAAGCTTTCTTT
NA TRBJ2-7 TRBV2 NA CASRAGGIGNEQYF TGTGCCAGCAGGGCAGGGGGGATCGGCAACGAGCAGTACTTC
NA TRBJ1-6 TRBV30 TRBD1 CASGQGYNSPLHF TGTGCCTCGGGACAGGGCTATAATTCACCCCTCCACTTT
NA TRBJ1-5 TRBV5-1 NA CASSLAPGNQPQHF TGCGCCAGCAGCTTGGCACCCGGGAATCAGCCCCAGCATTTT
NA TRBJ2-3 TRBV5-1 TRBD1 CASSIGQGTATDTQYF TGCGCCAGCAGCATAGGACAGGGAACTGCAACAGATACGCAGTATTTT
few TRBJ2-7 TRBV5-6 TRBD2 CASSLLGGDHNYEQYF TGTGCCAGCAGCCTACTGGGAGGGGACCACAACTACGAGCAGTACTTC
NA TRBJ1-5 TRBV27 NA CASSLGGFRGNQPQHF TGTGCCAGCAGTTTAGGGGGCTTCAGGGGCAATCAGCCCCAGCATTTT
NA TRBJ2-7 TRBV6-2/TRBV6-3 NA CASSYGSPPDIYEQYF TGTGCCAGCAGTTACGGCTCTCCTCCGGACATCTACGAGCAGTACTTC
NA TRBJ2-4 TRBV19 NA CASSMQGIGAKNIQYF TGTGCCAGTAGTATGCAGGGCATAGGGGCCAAAAACATTCAGTACTTC
NA TRBJ1-6 TRBV10-3 TRBD1 CAISGQGRSYNSPLHF TGTGCCATCAGCGGACAGGGGAGATCCTATAATTCACCCCTCCACTTT
NA TRBJ2-2 TRBV27 TRBD2 CASSLYGTSGGELFF TGTGCCAGCAGTTTATACGGGACTAGCGGCGGGGAGCTGTTTTTT
NA TRBJ1-3 TRBV28 TRBD1 CASSIPGTGRGNTIYF TGTGCCAGCAGTATCCCTGGGACAGGCCGGGGAAACACCATATATTTT
NA TRBJ1-5 TRBV19 NA CASLGRQNFKGNQPQHF TGTGCCAGTCTAGGCCGCCAGAACTTTAAGGGCAATCAGCCCCAGCATTTT
NA TRBJ1-6 TRBV27 NA CASSGWGEDNSPLHF TGTGCCAGCAGTGGCTGGGGGGAGGATAATTCACCCCTCCACTTT
NA TRBJ1-2 TRBV27 NA CASSLRGYGYTF TGTGCCAGCAGCTTAAGGGGGTATGGCTACACCTTC
once TRBJ2-1 TRBV7-2 TRBD2 CASTMESGTYNEQFF TGTGCCAGCACCATGGAAAGCGGGACCTACAATGAGCAGTTCTTC
NA TRBJ1-3 TRBV7-2 TRBD1 CASSLSRDRGNTIYF TGTGCCAGCAGCTTGAGCCGGGACAGGGGAAACACCATATATTTT
NA TRBJ1-1 TRBV5-1 NA CASSGGQSNTEAFF TGCGCCAGCAGCGGCGGACAGTCGAACACTGAAGCTTTCTTT
NA TRBJ2-2 TRBV9 TRBD1 CASSASRDRINTGELFF TGTGCCAGCAGCGCCTCCAGGGACAGAATCAACACCGGGGAGCTGTTTTTT
once TRBJ2-3 TRBV4-2 NA CASSQGVAGAGFTDTQYF TGTGCCAGCAGCCAAGGTGTGGCGGGGGCAGGTTTCACAGATACGCAGTATTTT
NA TRBJ2-3 TRBV19 TRBD2 CASGTSGGGTDTQYF TGTGCCAGTGGGACTAGCGGGGGGGGCACAGATACGCAGTATTTT